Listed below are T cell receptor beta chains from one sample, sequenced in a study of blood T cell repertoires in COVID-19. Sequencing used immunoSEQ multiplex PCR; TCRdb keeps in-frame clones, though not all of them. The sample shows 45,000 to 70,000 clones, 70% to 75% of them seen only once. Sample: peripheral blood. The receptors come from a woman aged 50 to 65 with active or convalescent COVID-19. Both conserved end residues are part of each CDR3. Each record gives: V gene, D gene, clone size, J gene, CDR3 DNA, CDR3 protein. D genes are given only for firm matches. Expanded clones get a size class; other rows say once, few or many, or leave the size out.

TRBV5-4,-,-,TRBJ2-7,TGTGCCAGCACTCGGGACATGGGGATTTACGAGCAGTACTTC,CASTRDMGIYEQYF
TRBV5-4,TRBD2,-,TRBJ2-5,TGTGCCAGCAGCTTGGATGGTAGCGGGAGGACCCAGTACTTC,CASSLDGSGRTQYF
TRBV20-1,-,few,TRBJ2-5,TGCAGTGCTAGGTGGGCGGAGACCCAGTACTTC,CSARWAETQYF
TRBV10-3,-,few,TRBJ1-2,TGTGCCATCAGTGAAACAGGTACCAACTATGGCTACACCTTC,CAISETGTNYGYTF
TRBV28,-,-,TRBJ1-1,TGTGCCAGCAGTCGGTGGGGCAGGGACACTGAAGCTTTCTTT,CASSRWGRDTEAFF
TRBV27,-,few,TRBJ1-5,TGTGCCAGCAGTTTAATGTATAGCAATCAGCCCCAGCATTTT,CASSLMYSNQPQHF
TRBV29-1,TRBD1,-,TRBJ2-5,TGCAGCGTTGAGGGCGAGGGGGCCCTAGGAGGAGAGACCCAGTACTTC,CSVEGEGALGGETQYF
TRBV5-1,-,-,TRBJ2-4,TGCGCCAGCAGCTTGGCCACTAACCTAGCCAAAAACATTCAGTACTTC,CASSLATNLAKNIQYF
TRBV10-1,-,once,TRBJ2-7,TGCGCCAGCAGTGAGTCGGGTTTCGCCCTGAGGGAGCAGTACTTC,CASSESGFALREQYF
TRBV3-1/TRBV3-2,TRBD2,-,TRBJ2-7,TGTGCCAGCAGCCCTAGCGGGAGGATTTCATACGAGCAGTACTTC,CASSPSGRISYEQYF
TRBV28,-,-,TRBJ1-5,TGTGCCAGCAAAGAGGGCCATCAGCCCCAGCATTTT,CASKEGHQPQHF
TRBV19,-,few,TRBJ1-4,TGTGCCAGTAGTCTCCCCTCCCCCTCAACTAATGAAAAACTGTTTTTT,CASSLPSPSTNEKLFF
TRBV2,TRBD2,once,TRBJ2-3,TGTGCCAGCAGTGTGAATCTAGCGGGCACAGATACGCAGTATTTT,CASSVNLAGTDTQYF
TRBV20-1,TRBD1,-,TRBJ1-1,TGCAGTGCTAGTACACGGACAGGGGGCTCGGACACTGAAGCTTTCTTT,CSASTRTGGSDTEAFF
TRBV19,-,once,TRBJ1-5,TGTGCCAGTAGTATATTAGGAGGGGCGAGGGGCCAGCCCCAGCATTTT,CASSILGGARGQPQHF
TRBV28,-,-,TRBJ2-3,TGTGCCAGCAGTCCCCCTATCTTGGCAGATACGCAGTATTTT,CASSPPILADTQYF
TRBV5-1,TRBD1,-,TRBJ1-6,TGCGCCAGCAGCTTGCGGAGACAGGGAAAAGGGAGCTCCTATAATTCACCCCTCCACTTT,CASSLRRQGKGSSYNSPLHF
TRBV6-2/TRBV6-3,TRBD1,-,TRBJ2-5,TGTGCCAGCAGTTTGTGGACAGGGAAATATCAAGAGACCCAGTACTTC,CASSLWTGKYQETQYF
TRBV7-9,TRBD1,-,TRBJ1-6,TGTGCCAGCAGACGACAGGGCGACTCCTATAATTCACCCCTCCACTTT,CASRRQGDSYNSPLHF
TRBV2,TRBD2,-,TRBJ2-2,TGTGCCAGCAGCCGACTAGCGGGAGGGAACACCGGGGAGCTGTTTTTT,CASSRLAGGNTGELFF
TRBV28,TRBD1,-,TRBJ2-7,TGTGCCAGCAGTTTATGGCGGACAGGGGCCTACGAGCAGTACTTC,CASSLWRTGAYEQYF
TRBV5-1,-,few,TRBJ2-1,TGCGCCAGCAGCACGGACTCTGCTGAGCAGTTCTTC,CASSTDSAEQFF
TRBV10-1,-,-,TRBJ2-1,TGCGCCAGCAGCCCGAGCACAGGGTCAAAGCAGTTCTTC,CASSPSTGSKQFF
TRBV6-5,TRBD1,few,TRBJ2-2,TGTGCCAGCAAAGCACAGGGGACCGGGGAGCTGTTTTTT,CASKAQGTGELFF
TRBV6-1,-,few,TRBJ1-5,TGTGCCAGCAGTGAACGCAGGGTAGGGCAGCCCCAGCATTTT,CASSERRVGQPQHF
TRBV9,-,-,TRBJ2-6,TGTGCCAGCAGCGTAGAAGCAAGCCGCTCTGGGGCCAACGTCCTGACTTTC,CASSVEASRSGANVLTF
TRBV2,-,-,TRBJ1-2,TGTGCCAGCAGTGATTTCCCCCACCAGCGGGGCTACACCTTC,CASSDFPHQRGYTF
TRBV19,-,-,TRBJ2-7,TGTGCCAGTAGTATTATCGACAGCTACGAGCAGTACTTC,CASSIIDSYEQYF
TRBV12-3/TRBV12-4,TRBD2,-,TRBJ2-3,TGTGCCAGCAAACTAGCGGAGGCAGATACGCAGTATTTT,CASKLAEADTQYF
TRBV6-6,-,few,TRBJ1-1,TGTGCCAGCAGCAGACAGGTTAACACTGAAGCTTTCTTT,CASSRQVNTEAFF
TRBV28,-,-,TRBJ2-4,TGTGCCAGCAGTCCAGGGGATAAAAACATTCAGTACTTC,CASSPGDKNIQYF
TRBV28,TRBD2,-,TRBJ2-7,TGTGCCAGCAGTCTATCCGGGACTAGGGGCTCCTACGAGCAGTACTTC,CASSLSGTRGSYEQYF
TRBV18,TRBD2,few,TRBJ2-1,TGTGCCAGCTTATCAGGGACTAGCTCCAATGAGCAGTTCTTC,CASLSGTSSNEQFF
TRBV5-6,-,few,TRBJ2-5,TGTGCCACACAACAACAGTACCAAGAGACCCAGTACTTC,CATQQQYQETQYF
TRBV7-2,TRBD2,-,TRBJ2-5,TGTGCCAGCAGCTTAGATACCGGGACTAGCGGGAGGGCCGGGACCCAGTACTTC,CASSLDTGTSGRAGTQYF
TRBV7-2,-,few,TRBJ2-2,TGTGCCAGCTCCCGAAGGCCGGGCACCGGGGAGCTGTTTTTT,CASSRRPGTGELFF
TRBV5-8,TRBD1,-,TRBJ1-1,TGTGCCAGCAGCTTGGCGACAGGGCGAAACACTGAAGCTTTCTTT,CASSLATGRNTEAFF